What follows are 8 T cell receptor beta chains derived from one specimen sequenced in a study of blood T cell repertoires in COVID-19. The data were produced by immunoSEQ multiplex PCR, yet TCRdb's version contains in-frame clones alone and is incomplete. In the table there are 200,000 to 250,000 clones, roughly 80% of which are singletons. The sequenced sample consisted of peripheral blood. Receptors originate from a woman between 65 and 79 years old with COVID-19, enrolled during active disease.

The chain joins TRBV5-4 to TRBJ2-7; 9 positions match TRBD2. This CDR3 contains 15 residues. The V segment lost 3 bases and the J segment 3 bases; nucleotides outside the gene matches: 7. CDR1 is SGHNT and CDR2 is YYREEE in the germline V gene (reference sequence). CDR3 coding DNA: TGTGCCAGCAGCTCCTCCGGGACTAGCCGCTACGAGCAGTACTTC. It translates to CASSSSGTSRYEQYF.

The rearrangement joins TRBV19 to TRBJ1-3; D unclear. The ends were cut back, 4 bases at V and 3 bases at J, with 16 bases in the middle. The CDR3 contains 16 residues. The germline V gene has CDR1 LNHDA and CDR2 SQIVND (reference sequence). CDR3 in amino acids: CASSSGRGHDGNTIYF. As DNA, the CDR3 is TGTGCCAGTAGTAGCGGGAGAGGGCATGATGGAAACACCATATATTTT.

V gene TRBV28 combines with J gene TRBJ1-5; unclear D gene. Germline V gene data show CDR1 as MDHEN and CDR2 as SYDVKM. This CDR3 contains 14 residues. The germline V and J ends were trimmed by 1 base and 4 bases, with 8 bases remaining between them. The CDR3 here is CASSLLSGNQPQHF. The CDR3, as DNA: TGTGCCAGCAGTTTATTATCCGGGAATCAGCCCCAGCATTTT.

This clone was seen a single time. The chain couples TRBV28 to TRBJ1-1; 8 bases map to TRBD1. The CDR3 is 14 amino acids. Germline V gene data show CDR1 as MDHEN and CDR2 as SYDVKM. The V segment lost 6 bases and the J segment 5 bases; nucleotides outside the gene matches: 8. CDR3 sequence (DNA): TGTGCCAGCAGCCCTAGGGACAGGTTTACTGAAGCTTTCTTT. Protein sequence: CASSPRDRFTEAFF.

The genes are TRBV7-9 and TRBJ1-3; no clear D. Germline values: CDR1 SEHNR, CDR2 FQNEAQ (reference sequence). The CDR3 has 15 amino acids. Trimming took off 5 bases at V and 0 bases at J, with 11 bases between the two ends. Here the CDR3 DNA reads TGTGCCAGCAGCCCTCAGACTCCCTCTGGAAACACCATATATTTT. It codes for CASSPQTPSGNTIYF.

In its sample, this clone was seen once. This chain uses TRBV9 with TRBJ1-2, with 8 bases fitting TRBD1. The length of the CDR3 is 15 residues. CDR1 SGDLS and CDR2 YYNGEE come from the germline V gene. Trimming removed 5 bases from V and 7 bases from J; junction bases left unmatched: 13. DNA of the CDR3: TGTGCCAGCAGTTTTCGTCAGGGGGCGAGTGCTGGCTACACCTTC. Protein product: CASSFRQGASAGYTF.

CDR3 coding DNA: TGTGCCAGCTCACCAAACCCGGGAGGGGATACGCAGTATTTT. It translates to CASSPNPGGDTQYF. The chain employs TRBV18 and TRBJ2-3; 8 bases line up with TRBD2. Germline V lookup: CDR1 KGHSH, CDR2 LQKENI. Trimming took 2 bases from V and 6 from J; bases not matched to a gene: 4. The CDR3 length is 14 residues.

This rearrangement joins TRBV18 to TRBJ1-5; the D gene is possibly TRBD1 (5 bases). The germline gives CDR1 KGHSH, CDR2 LQKENI. V lost 1 base and J 5 bases, leaving 6 bases between the germline ends. This CDR3 has 13 residues. In DNA, the CDR3 is TGTGCCAGCTCACCACTACAGGATCAGCCCCAGCATTTT. As protein: CASSPLQDQPQHF.